The TCR beta chain described here comes from a study of beta chain features in type 1 diabetes. Trimming removed 5 bases at V and 2 bases at J, with 17 bases between. The germline V gene encodes CDR1 PRHDT and CDR2 FYEKMQ (reference sequence). This CDR3 is built from 16 residues. Worth noting for this clone: What it binds is not known.

General study findings and limits: Whether TCRB rearrangement is influenced by HLA type went unresolved here. Patients with Type 1 diabetes showed moderately but significantly shorter TCRB CDR3s in all four CD4+ subsets. For type 1 diabetes patients, VDJ junctions showed fewer insertions and more deletions.

The study reverse transcribed the entire isolated RNA, so it sequenced expressed TCRB transcripts. The method was immunoSEQ multiplex PCR; TCRdb's version includes in-frame clones alone and lacks a portion of them. The table records under 300,000 clones, roughly a quarter of them present only once. Sequences were obtained from naive CD4+ T cells from blood. The TCR sequence derives from a woman younger than 45 with type 1 diabetes. This sequence joins TRBV13 and TRBJ2-3; a weak D match, TRBD1 (6 bases). The CDR3 sequence: CASSDRTLTFTDTQYF. Written as DNA, the CDR3 is TGTGCCAGCAGCGACAGGACCCTAACCTTCACAGATACGCAGTATTTT.